A selection of T cell receptor beta chains follows, all from one sample in a study of shared clonotypes between healthy human individuals. Here immunoSEQ multiplex PCR was the method, and the copy in TCRdb shows in-frame clones only, minus some. Of about 2.3 million clones in the sample, approximately 93% were seen once. The sample taken for sequencing was naive CD4+ T cells from PBMCs. These receptors all come from a man aged 18 to 29 in good health. Some clones in this sample may be carry-over from other donors' samples. Each CDR3 is given with its conserved first and last residue. A D gene is named only where the DNA matches it firmly. Size tells how often a clone was seen (once, few, many) or the class of an expanded clone, and some rows leave it out.

DNA | CDR3 | size | D | J | V
TGTGCCAGCAGCAGGACAGCTACCTACGAGCAGTACTTC | CASSRTATYEQYF | NA | NA | TRBJ2-7 | TRBV9
TGTGCCAGCAGCCCTTCCCATCTAGGGGGCACCGGGGAGCTGTTTTTT | CASSPSHLGGTGELFF | NA | NA | TRBJ2-2 | TRBV7-3
TGTGCCAGCAGCTGGCCAGCGAACACCGGGGAGCTGTTTTTT | CASSWPANTGELFF | NA | NA | TRBJ2-2 | TRBV5-4
TGTGCCAGCAGTGTCGGCTCCTACGAGCAGTACTTC | CASSVGSYEQYF | NA | NA | TRBJ2-7 | TRBV2
TGTGCCAGCAGCGTGGGACTAGCGGGAAACTATGAGCAGTTCTTC | CASSVGLAGNYEQFF | NA | TRBD2 | TRBJ2-1 | TRBV9
TGTGCCATCAGTGAGGGGGTCGGGAGCTCCTACGAGCAGTACTTC | CAISEGVGSSYEQYF | NA | NA | TRBJ2-7 | TRBV10-3
TGCAGCGTTGTGCGAGGGACTAGCGGCCGCCAAGAGACCCAGTACTTC | CSVVRGTSGRQETQYF | NA | TRBD2 | TRBJ2-5 | TRBV29-1
TGTGCCAGCAGCTTAGTGCTAGCGGGGATAAATGAGCAGTTCTTC | CASSLVLAGINEQFF | NA | TRBD2 | TRBJ2-1 | TRBV7-8
TGTGCCAGCAGCCACCCTAGCGGCTACAATGAGCAGTTCTTC | CASSHPSGYNEQFF | NA | TRBD2 | TRBJ2-1 | TRBV14
TGTGCCAGCAGCGTGGGACAGGGGCGCTACGAGCAGTACTTC | CASSVGQGRYEQYF | NA | TRBD1 | TRBJ2-7 | TRBV9
TGTGCCAGCAGCTTGGTCCAGCGGGAGTGGGAGACCCAGTACTTC | CASSLVQREWETQYF | NA | TRBD2 | TRBJ2-5 | TRBV5-4
TGTGCCAGCAGTCCCCGCGATCCAATCTCGCACATTCAGTACTTC | CASSPRDPISHIQYF | NA | NA | TRBJ2-4 | TRBV6-1
TGCGCCAGCAGCCAAGACAGTGCGGGGGAGACCCAGTACTTC | CASSQDSAGETQYF | NA | NA | TRBJ2-5 | TRBV5-1
NA | CASSFGAGIYGYTF | NA | NA | TRBJ1-2 | TRBV12-1
TGTGCCAGCAGTGCAACCGCCGGGACAGGGGATAGCACAGATACGCAGTATTTT | CASSATAGTGDSTDTQYF | NA | TRBD1 | TRBJ2-3 | TRBV25-1
TGCGCCAGCAGCCAACCAACAGGGGGCTCGAATGAGCAGTTCTTC | CASSQPTGGSNEQFF | NA | TRBD1 | TRBJ2-1 | TRBV4-1
TGTGCCAGCAGCGGAAGTGGCTACACCTTC | CASSGSGYTF | NA | NA | TRBJ1-2 | TRBV28
TGTGCCAGACTCCTACCGGCGGGAGACCGCTACGAGCAGTACTTC | CARLLPAGDRYEQYF | NA | TRBD2 | TRBJ2-7 | TRBV6-4
TGCGCCAGCAGCTGGACCCAGGAGGGGGCTTTATCTGGCGAGCAGTACTTC | CASSWTQEGALSGEQYF | once | NA | TRBJ2-7 | TRBV5-1
TGCGCCAGCAGCCAAGATAGCGGGAGCGCCGGAAATGAGCAGTTCTTC | CASSQDSGSAGNEQFF | few | TRBD2 | TRBJ2-1 | TRBV4-3
TGTGCCAGCAGCTTAGATGGACTAGCGGACCCGAACACCGGGGAGCTGTTTTTT | CASSLDGLADPNTGELFF | NA | TRBD2 | TRBJ2-2 | TRBV11-3
TGTGCCATCAGCCTCGGAGGCGCTGGAAACACCATATATTTT | CAISLGGAGNTIYF | once | NA | TRBJ1-3 | TRBV10-3
TGTGCCAGCAGGAAGCCGGGAGGGGGGGGTTATGGCTACACCTTC | CASRKPGGGGYGYTF | NA | NA | TRBJ1-2 | TRBV6-5
TGTGCCAGCAGCGTAGCAACTAGCTCCTACAATGAGCAGTTCTTC | CASSVATSSYNEQFF | NA | NA | TRBJ2-1 | TRBV9
TGTGCCTGGAGTGCTAGCGGGAGGGTGACAGATACGCAGTATTTT | CAWSASGRVTDTQYF | NA | TRBD2 | TRBJ2-3 | TRBV30
TGTGCCAGCAGCTTAGACCCACAGGGGGTACGGGGCTTC | CASSLDPQGVRGF | NA | TRBD1 | TRBJ2-7 | TRBV7-2
TGTGCCAGCAGCTTGTCTAGCGCAGGGGCAGATACGCAGTATTTT | CASSLSSAGADTQYF | NA | NA | TRBJ2-3 | TRBV7-3
TGTGCCAGCAGTCTCCTAACAGGAGCCTACGAGCAGTACTTC | CASSLLTGAYEQYF | NA | NA | TRBJ2-7 | TRBV27
TGCGCCAGCAGCTCTGGGGGGGCTGGCTACACCTTC | CASSSGGAGYTF | NA | NA | TRBJ1-2 | TRBV5-1
TGTGCCAGCAGCTTAGTCGGGGCCAGCAATCAGCCCCAGCATTTT | CASSLVGASNQPQHF | NA | NA | TRBJ1-5 | TRBV7-2
TGTGCCTCCGACAGAAAGGAGGGTGAAGCTTTCTTT | CASDRKEGEAFF | few | NA | TRBJ1-1 | TRBV30
TGTGCCAGCAGTCAACGGACAGGAGGAATCGGGGGCAATCAGCCCCAGCATTTT | CASSQRTGGIGGNQPQHF | NA | TRBD1 | TRBJ1-5 | TRBV2
TGCGCCAGCAGCCCGGACCCTAGCGGGAGGAGCAATGAGCAGTTCTTC | CASSPDPSGRSNEQFF | NA | TRBD2 | TRBJ2-1 | TRBV4-3
TGCGCCAGCAGCGCACTGACAGGGGGAGGATACGAGCAGTACTTC | CASSALTGGGYEQYF | once | TRBD1 | TRBJ2-7 | TRBV5-1
TGTGCCAGCAGCCTAAGGACAGGGGGGACGTGGGCTGAAGCTTTCTTT | CASSLRTGGTWAEAFF | NA | TRBD1 | TRBJ1-1 | TRBV5-4
TGTGCCATCAGTGAGTCGATATCGGCTCGGTTGCCCCTCCACTTT | CAISESISARLPLHF | NA | NA | TRBJ1-6 | TRBV10-3
TGCGCCAGCAGAGAGACAGGGCCAGAGACCCAGTACTTC | CASRETGPETQYF | NA | TRBD1 | TRBJ2-5 | TRBV5-1
TGTGCCAGCAGCGTTGAGGCAGGCGCGAGCTCTGGAAACACCATATATTTT | CASSVEAGASSGNTIYF | NA | NA | TRBJ1-3 | TRBV9
TGCACCAGCACAGTGGGCCCATACAATGAGCAGTTCTTC | CTSTVGPYNEQFF | NA | NA | TRBJ2-1 | TRBV5-1
TGCGCCAGCAGCCAAGAAATAGCGGGGGGCAGGAATGAGCAGTTCTTC | CASSQEIAGGRNEQFF | once | TRBD2 | TRBJ2-1 | TRBV4-3
TGCGCCAGCAGCCAAGGAGGGCTCTCCTACAATGAGCAGTTCTTC | CASSQGGLSYNEQFF | NA | NA | TRBJ2-1 | TRBV4-1
TGTGCCAGTAGTATAGTTCAGAATCAGCCCCAGCATTTT | CASSIVQNQPQHF | NA | NA | TRBJ1-5 | TRBV19
TGTGCCAGCAGTGACCGGTCGACAGTCCTCTATGGCTACACCTTC | CASSDRSTVLYGYTF | once | NA | TRBJ1-2 | TRBV25-1
TGTGCCAGCAGCTTAGCCACAGATACGCAGTATTTT | CASSLATDTQYF | few | NA | TRBJ2-3 | TRBV7-9
TGCGCCAGCAGCTTCCAACAGGGGGCGGTTGGTGGGGAGCTGTTTTTT | CASSFQQGAVGGELFF | NA | TRBD1 | TRBJ2-2 | TRBV5-1
TGTGCCAGCAGCCTAAGAAGAACCAGCTACAACACTGAAGCTTTCTTT | CASSLRRTSYNTEAFF | once | NA | TRBJ1-1 | TRBV21-1
TGTGCCAGCAGCGTAGAAGGAAGTTTCGGAAACACCATATATTTT | CASSVEGSFGNTIYF | NA | NA | TRBJ1-3 | TRBV9
TGTGCCAGCAGCCCATCTGGTCCCCTCGGGGAGCTGTTTTTT | CASSPSGPLGELFF | NA | NA | TRBJ2-2 | TRBV11-2
TGTGCCAGCAGCTTAGCCTCTAGCGGCGAAGAGACCCAGTACTTC | CASSLASSGEETQYF | once | TRBD2 | TRBJ2-5 | TRBV7-7